This is a list of T cell receptor beta chains from one sample in a study of T cell responses to AZD1222 COVID-19 vaccine. Repertoires were generated with immunoSEQ multiplex PCR, while TCRdb's copy carries only in-frame clones and drops some. The sample has over 70,000 clones, roughly 90% seen once. The input for sequencing was peripheral blood, taken on day 0 of AZD1222 vaccination. These receptors were obtained from an adult in good health. The CDR3 runs from the conserved cysteine through the conserved F or W. D genes are given only for firm matches. Some rows mark clone size as missing; the rest say once, few, many or name a class of expanded clone.

clone_size d_call j_call v_call cdr3_aa cdr3_nt
NA TRBD1 TRBJ1-5 TRBV6-5 CASSWTGADQPQHF TGTGCCAGCAGTTGGACAGGGGCAGATCAGCCCCAGCATTTT
NA NA TRBJ2-1 TRBV19 CASTGRAIHEQFF TGTGCCAGTACCGGAAGGGCTATCCATGAGCAGTTCTTC
NA NA TRBJ2-7 TRBV11-3 CASGRHPLGEQYF TGTGCCAGCGGCCGGCATCCCCTCGGCGAGCAGTACTTC
once TRBD1 TRBJ2-7 TRBV4-1 CASSQELTGQGDEQYF TGCGCCAGCAGCCAAGAACTGACAGGGCAAGGGGACGAGCAGTACTTC
NA NA TRBJ1-6 TRBV6-2/TRBV6-3 CASSYRVLDNSPLHF TGTGCCAGCAGTTACCGGGTCCTGGATAATTCACCCCTCCACTTT
many TRBD1 TRBJ1-6 TRBV2 CASSPRGTGNSPLHF TGTGCCAGCAGTCCACGAGGGACAGGAAATTCACCCCTCCACTTT
NA NA TRBJ1-2 TRBV2 CASSEIPRLSYGYTF TGTGCCAGCAGTGAAATCCCGAGATTGAGCTATGGCTACACCTTC
few NA TRBJ1-4 TRBV3-1/TRBV3-2 CASSLKNLNEKLFF TGTGCCAGCAGCCTTAAGAACCTTAATGAAAAACTGTTTTTT
NA TRBD1 TRBJ2-2 TRBV7-9 CASSFSDRDGSFF TGTGCCAGCAGCTTTTCAGACAGGGACGGGTCCTTTTTT
NA NA TRBJ2-2 TRBV5-1 CASSLGQGNTGELFF TGCGCCAGCAGCTTGGGGCAGGGGAACACCGGGGAGCTGTTTTTT
NA NA TRBJ1-6 TRBV6-1 CASSEVSGSVGSPLHF TGTGCCAGCAGTGAAGTAAGCGGCAGTGTTGGATCACCCCTCCACTTT
NA TRBD1 TRBJ2-7 TRBV15 CATSRETGNHEQYF TGTGCCACCAGCAGAGAGACAGGGAACCACGAGCAGTACTTC
NA TRBD1 TRBJ1-5 TRBV10-2 CASSPDRGDQPQHF TGCGCCAGCAGTCCGGACAGGGGAGATCAGCCCCAGCATTTT
NA NA TRBJ2-7 TRBV28 CASSLKRYEQYF TGTGCCAGCAGCTTGAAGCGCTACGAGCAGTACTTC
NA NA TRBJ2-1 TRBV7-9 CASSLNSATYNEQFF TGTGCCAGCAGCTTAAACTCAGCGACCTACAATGAGCAGTTCTTC
NA NA TRBJ1-2 TRBV6-5 CASSRGYGYTF TGTGCCAGCAGTCGCGGTTATGGCTACACCTTC
NA NA TRBJ1-6 TRBV28 CASGGGRSPLHF TGTGCCAGCGGGGGGGGGAGATCACCCCTCCACTTT